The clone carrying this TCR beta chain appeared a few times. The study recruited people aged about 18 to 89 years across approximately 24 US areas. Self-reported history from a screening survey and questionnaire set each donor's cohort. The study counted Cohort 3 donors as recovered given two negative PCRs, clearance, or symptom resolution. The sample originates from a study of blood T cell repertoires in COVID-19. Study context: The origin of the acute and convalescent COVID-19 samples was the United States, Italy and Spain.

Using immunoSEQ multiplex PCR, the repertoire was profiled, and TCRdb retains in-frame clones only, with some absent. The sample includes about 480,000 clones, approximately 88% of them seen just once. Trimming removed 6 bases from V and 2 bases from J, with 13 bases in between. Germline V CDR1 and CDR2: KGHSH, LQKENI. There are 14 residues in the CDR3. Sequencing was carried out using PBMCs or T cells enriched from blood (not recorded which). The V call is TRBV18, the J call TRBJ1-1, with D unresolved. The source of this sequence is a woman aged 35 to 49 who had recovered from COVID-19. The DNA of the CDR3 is TGTGCCAGCTCCCGAGGGAGATTTAACACTGAAGCTTTCTTT. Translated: CASSRGRFNTEAFF.